The clone carrying this T cell receptor beta chain was observed many times. Its specificity is unknown. The data are from a study of early T cells in non-severe SARS-CoV-2 infection. Background on the study: Bulk RNA taken from unsorted whole blood was sequenced, leaving chains unpaired.

This CDR3 is 15 amino acids long. Deletions cut 1 base from V and 5 bases from J, with 14 bases between. Germline loops: CDR1 SGHVS, CDR2 FQNEAQ. Study observations and caveats: VDJdb matching skewed toward anti-spike CD8 responses, missing private and CD4 specificities.

Unique molecular identifiers (one per individual cDNA molecule) were attached. MiXCR was run by TCRdb on the 5' RACE reads, yielding one entry per CDR3 protein. The sample gives 60,000 to 75,000 distinct CDR3 sequences, 9% to 10% of which show up once; around 15% is in the top ten. This chain uses TRBV7-8 with TRBJ1-1, with D tentatively TRBD1 (6 bases). The TCR originated in an adult who was a healthcare worker with PCR-confirmed SARS-CoV-2 infection or an uninfected control (not recorded which). This specimen was whole blood, taken at baseline. The CDR3 region is CASSLERGASTEAFF. The CDR3 bases are TGTGCCAGCAGCTTAGAACGGGGGGCTAGTACTGAAGCTTTCTTT.